Presented here are 15 T cell receptor beta chains from one specimen sequenced in a study of T cells in Graves' hyperthyroidism and ophthalmopathy. TCR beta CDR3 sequences were amplified from RNA transcripts. The primer set for the first-round RT-PCR of the TCR CDR3 was HTBI. TCRdb reprocessed the multiplex PCR reads via MiXCR and lists one record per CDR3 protein. The sample has hundreds of thousands of distinct CDR3 sequences; 35% to 40% are singletons. Sequencing was performed on blood. The receptors here all came from a man between 18 and 29 years old with Graves' hyperthyroidism.

This clonotype was observed a handful of times. The chain carries TRBV12-3 or TRBV12-4 and TRBJ2-7; TRBD1 matches 8 bases. V trimming: 7 bases; J trimming: 2 bases; junction bases outside the gene matches: 7. This CDR3 has 14 amino acids. The CDR3 nucleotides are TGTGCCAGCACCCTGGGACAGGCCCCCTACGAGCAGTACTTC. Translated, it gives CASTLGQAPYEQYF.

The CDR3 region is CASSRITGHAPNEAFF. The CDR3 DNA reads as TGTGCCAGCAGCCGTATTACAGGGCACGCACCCAATGAAGCTTTCTTT. The gene calls are TRBV12-3 or TRBV12-4 and TRBJ1-1; tentative D call: TRBD1 (6 bases). The CDR3 extends over 16 amino acids. V was pared by 6 bases and J by 7 bases, with 24 bases between.

This chain connects TRBV14 to TRBJ1-2; D possibly corresponds to TRBD1 (5 bases). The germline V gene has CDR1 SGHDN and CDR2 FVKESK. The germline V and J ends were trimmed by 1 base and 9 bases, with 9 bases remaining between them. The CDR3 consists of 12 residues. DNA for the CDR3: TGTGCCAGCAGCCAAGGCGGGGCAAGCTACACCTTC. This sequence encodes CASSQGGASYTF.

This clonotype occurred a few times. The V call is TRBV7-2, the J call TRBJ2-7, with 11 bases aligning to TRBD2. Trimming at V came to 5 bases and at J to 3 bases, leaving 6 bases not matched to a gene. The CDR3 is 15 residues long. Germline CDR1 reads SGHTA; CDR2 reads FQGNSA. The CDR3 coding sequence is TGTGCCAGCAGCGCAACTAGCGGGAGTTTCTACGAGCAGTACTTC. This gives the protein CASSATSGSFYEQYF.

Many counts were recorded for this clonotype. The V gene is TRBV10-2, the J gene TRBJ1-2; TRBD1 agrees at 8 bases. Per germline, CDR1 WSHSY and CDR2 SAAADI. Trimming at V came to 7 bases and at J to 5 bases, leaving 9 bases not matched to a gene. The CDR3 length is 14 residues. The CDR3 reads CASTYGTGVYGYTF. CDR3 bases: TGCGCCAGCACCTATGGGACAGGAGTTTATGGCTACACCTTC.

This clonotype showed up many times. J is TRBJ1-2 and V is TRBV20-1; TRBD1 matches 8 bases. The germline gives CDR1 DFQATT, CDR2 SNEGSKA (reference sequence). CDR3 length: 15 amino acids. The J segment lost 2 bases and the V segment lost 3 bases, leaving 8 bases of the junction unmatched. The DNA of the CDR3 is TGCAGTGCTAGGGAGGACAGGGCGATGAACTATGGCTACACCTTC. It is translated as CSAREDRAMNYGYTF.

This clonotype showed up just once. The chain uses TRBV20-1 and TRBJ2-5; tentatively, D is TRBD1 (7 bases). Germline CDR1 DFQATT, CDR2 SNEGSKA (reference sequence). Trimming removed 3 bases from V and 6 bases from J, with 14 bases in between. This CDR3 is built from 13 residues. CDR3 in amino acids: CSAREGQQQTQYF. CDR3 coding DNA: TGCAGTGCTAGGGAGGGACAGCAACAGACCCAGTACTTC.

The chain has TRBV6-1 and TRBJ2-7; D gene ambiguous. With 2 bases removed from V and 3 bases from J, the gap between germline ends came to 20 bases. In germline, CDR1 is MNHNS, CDR2 SASEGT. CDR3 length: 17 amino acids. Here the CDR3 reads CASSERFRQAPIYEQYF. The CDR3 DNA sequence: TGTGCCAGCAGTGAAAGATTCCGACAAGCACCCATCTACGAGCAGTACTTC.

This clonotype has a single count. The chain is built from TRBV6-1 and TRBJ2-2; a possible D gene is TRBD2 (5 bases). CDR3 size: 15 residues. In germline, CDR1 is MNHNS, CDR2 SASEGT. V dropped 1 base and J dropped 3 bases, with 9 bases sitting between them. The CDR3 reads CASSEGGSDTGELFF. Written as DNA, the CDR3 is TGTGCCAGCAGTGAAGGTGGGAGTGACACCGGGGAGCTGTTTTTT.

The J gene is TRBJ2-7, the V gene TRBV29-1; 11 positions agree with TRBD1. The assigned J gene may be wrong: the sequence end matches TRBJ2-1 better. This CDR3 is built from 14 residues. Germline V gene sequence: CDR1 SQVTM, CDR2 ANQGSEA. The CDR3 loop reads CSVYRDRGVNEQFF. CDR3 DNA: TGCAGCGTGTACCGGGACAGGGGGGTCAATGAGCAGTTCTTC.

This rearrangement joins TRBV15 to TRBJ2-1; D possibly corresponds to TRBD1 (6 bases). Germline assignment: CDR1 LNHNV and CDR2 YYDKDF (reference sequence). CDR3 length equals 13 residues. Trimming removed 4 bases from V and 8 bases from J, with 12 bases in between. The CDR3 sequence: CATSNREGDEQFF. CDR3 in DNA: TGTGCCACCAGCAACAGGGAAGGCGATGAGCAGTTCTTC.

This clonotype was seen at least ten times. V and J are TRBV25-1 and TRBJ1-4; D uncertain. The germline V gene has CDR1 MGHDK and CDR2 SYGVNS. V was clipped by 3 bases and J by 0 bases, with 17 bases between them. This CDR3 is built from 18 residues. CDR3 coding DNA: TGTGCCAGCAGTGAGGGGTCCGACACCTGGGCAACTAATGAAAAACTGTTTTTT. Its translation: CASSEGSDTWATNEKLFF.

The chain joins TRBV11-2 to TRBJ2-7; TRBD2 is a possible D gene (6 bases). Between the trimmed V and J ends, which lost 4 bases and 2 bases, there was a span of 15 bases. The CDR3 spans 15 residues. Per the germline V gene, CDR1 is SGHAT and CDR2 is FQNNGV. The CDR3 DNA sequence: TGTGCCAGCAGCTACCGGGACTTGAAACCCTACGAGCAGTACTTC. Translation: CASSYRDLKPYEQYF.

The chain employs TRBV7-9 and TRBJ1-4; no firm D call. The CDR3 contains 15 residues. V lost 1 base to trimming and J lost 7 bases, with 13 bases between them. Germline V gene sequence: CDR1 SEHNR, CDR2 FQNEAQ (reference sequence). CDR3 protein: CASSLGSGAGEKLFF. DNA for the CDR3: TGTGCCAGCAGCTTAGGGTCGGGTGCGGGTGAAAAACTGTTTTTT. Complete variable domain (other parts from reference TRBV7-9 and TRBJ1-4): DTGVSQNPRHKITKRGQNVTFRCDPISEHNRLYWYRQTLGQGPEFLTYFQNEAQLEKSRLLSDRFSAERPKGSFSTLEIQRTEQGDSAMYLCASSLGSGAGEKLFFGSGTQLSVL.

This clonotype appeared a few times. The chain recombines TRBV12-3 or TRBV12-4 with TRBJ1-1; tentative D call: TRBD1 (6 bases). V was shortened by 10 bases and J by 0 bases, with 12 bases between the two germline ends. The CDR3 is 13 amino acids. The CDR3 spells CATRQAVNTEAFF. CDR3 nucleotide sequence: TGTGCCACCAGACAGGCCGTGAACACTGAAGCTTTCTTT.